This TCR beta chain originates from a study of CD8+ T cells in alopecia areata. Overall study results and limits: Normal scalp showed lower clonality than lesional scalp, especially alopecia totalis/universalis. Sequencing of scalp samples also captures resident alphabeta T cells of normal skin. TCRs were shared less clearly across patients than in mice, possibly for HLA-related reasons.

The CDR3 loop spans 14 amino acids. The V segment lost 7 bases and the J segment 3 bases; nucleotides outside the gene matches: 11. Germline V gene data show CDR1 as SQVTM and CDR2 as ANQGSEA. As the sequencing template, cDNA was produced by extracting RNA and reverse transcribing it. Repertoires were generated with immunoSEQ multiplex PCR, while TCRdb's copy carries only in-frame clones and drops some. Of about 200,000 clones in the sample, 50% to 65% were seen once. The investigators collected lesional scalp punch biopsies and peripheral blood from alopecia areata patients. This clone has just a few counts. Its antigen is still unknown.

The sample in question was CD4+ T cells sorted from blood, obtained at week 0. This TCR derives from a human donor with alopecia areata. The V and J genes are TRBV29-1 and TRBJ1-1, with 7 bases fitting TRBD1. The CDR3 DNA is TGCAGCGCAATACCCGGGACAGTATACACTGAAGCTTTCTTT. This codes for CSAIPGTVYTEAFF.